The 12 T cell receptor beta chains presented below share a single source sample, sequenced in a study of T-cell memory formation after mild COVID-19. TCRdb called the 5' RACE reads again in MiXCR, with one record for every CDR3 protein. Here the sample spans more than 450,000 distinct CDR3 sequences, 18% being singletons. Sequenced: PBMCs or a T cell subset sorted from them (not recorded which). These receptors originate from an adult woman who had mild COVID-19 (a few samples of this study predate the infection). Cell type and time point are not known.

V usage is TRBV4-1 and J usage is TRBJ2-3, with a possible D match to TRBD2 (5 bases). The V end was cut by 1 base, the J end by 3 bases, with 17 bases between. The V gene's germline CDR1 is MGHRA and CDR2 YSYEKL. This CDR3 spans 17 amino acids. CDR3 in DNA: TGCGCCAGCAGCCAAGTAGCTGGAGGTTGGGCGACAGATACGCAGTATTTT. Translating gives CASSQVAGGWATDTQYF.

The J gene is TRBJ2-7, the V gene TRBV11-2; 11 bases are a match to TRBD2. There are 17 residues in the CDR3. CDR1 and CDR2 (germline): SGHAT, FQNNGV. Trimming removed 4 bases from V and 1 base from J; junction bases left unmatched: 9. This CDR3 reads CASSSQGTSGGSYEQYF. Here the CDR3 DNA reads TGTGCCAGCAGCTCGCAAGGGACTAGCGGAGGTTCCTACGAGCAGTACTTC.

Regarding this clonotype: A read error is possible here, since a much larger clone lies one base away. The V gene is TRBV5-4, the J gene TRBJ2-3; 9 positions agree with TRBD2. V dropped 2 bases and J dropped 2; count of bases not matched to a gene: 3. The V gene's germline CDR1 is SGHNT and CDR2 YYREEE (reference sequence). The CDR3 contains 15 residues. The CDR3 DNA sequence: TGTGCCAGCAGCTTCGGCGGGGGGGCCACAGATACGCAGTATTTT. Its protein is CASSFGGGATDTQYF.

This clonotype was found a few times. This sequence joins TRBV7-9 and TRBJ1-5, with TRBD1 matching 9 bases. The germline gives CDR1 SEHNR, CDR2 FQNEAQ (reference sequence). The CDR3 is made up of 15 amino acids. The trim removed 4 bases at V and 3 bases at J, leaving 4 bases unmatched. CDR3 DNA sequence: TGTGCCAGCAGCTCCGGACAGGGGCACAATCAGCCCCAGCATTTT. Its translation is CASSSGQGHNQPQHF.

This clonotype came up once. The CDR3 region has the DNA TGTGCTAGTGGTTTCGGGACAGGGGTTAATGAGCAGTTCTTC. Its protein product is CASGFGTGVNEQFF. V and J are TRBV12-5 and TRBJ2-1, with 10 nucleotides matching TRBD1. This CDR3 region has 14 residues. Losses at the gene ends were 3 bases for V and 7 bases for J; bases not matched to a gene: 3. Per germline, CDR1 LGHNT and CDR2 FRNRAP. Full variable domain (missing parts from reference TRBV12-5 and TRBJ2-1): DARVTQTPRHKVTEMGQEVTMRCQPILGHNTVFWYRQTMMQGLELLAYFRNRAPLDDSGMPKDRFSAEMPDATLATLKIQPSEPRDSAVYFCASGFGTGVNEQFFGPGTRLTVL.

This clonotype has just a few counts. This chain links TRBV7-2 with TRBJ2-3, with TRBD2 matching 8 bases. V lost 3 bases to trimming and J lost 4 bases; unmatched junction nucleotides: 6. The CDR3 runs to 15 residues. In germline, CDR1 is SGHTA, CDR2 FQGNSA. The CDR3: CASSFQREMADTQYF. CDR3 DNA: TGTGCCAGCAGCTTCCAGCGGGAGATGGCAGATACGCAGTATTTT.

This clonotype was counted ten times or more. In DNA, the CDR3 is TGTGCCAGCAGCTCCCAGTATGGGGATACGCAGTATTTT. This sequence encodes CASSSQYGDTQYF. This sequence joins TRBV7-6 and TRBJ2-3; D unclear. Trimming shortened V by 4 bases and J by 6 bases, and 11 bases separated the two germline ends. The CDR3 has 13 amino acids. Germline-derived CDR1 and CDR2 are SGHVS and FNYEAQ.

This sequence joins TRBV5-1 and TRBJ1-1, with TRBD1 identical over 7 bases. The junction had 5 bases not matched to a gene; V was cut back by 4 bases and J by 5 bases. The CDR3 runs 13 residues. The germline gives CDR1 SGHRS, CDR2 YFSETQ. The DNA for the CDR3 is TGCGCCAGCAGCACGTCGGGACAGACTGAAGCTTTCTTT. Its protein product is CASSTSGQTEAFF.

This clonotype was seen a handful of times. V gene TRBV2 combines with J gene TRBJ2-6, with TRBD1 matching 7 bases. Germline lookup yields CDR1 SNHLY and CDR2 FYNNEI. The CDR3 covers 19 residues. The V and J ends lost 6 bases and 0 bases, in that order; junction bases with no gene match: 14. The CDR3 DNA is TGTGCCAGCAGGGGGCTTCGGACAGGTCGTAGCTCTGGGGCCAACGTCCTGACTTTC. Translated, it gives CASRGLRTGRSSGANVLTF.

The chain combines TRBV7-3 with TRBJ2-5; D is perhaps TRBD1 (6 bases). In germline, CDR1 is SGHTA, CDR2 FQGTGA. The V end lost 2 bases, the J end lost 3 bases, and 7 bases lay between the germline ends. CDR3 length equals 13 residues. The CDR3 DNA sequence: TGTGCCAGCAGCTTAGGGGACAAAGAGACCCAGTACTTC. Translating gives CASSLGDKETQYF.

The table lists this clonotype with a few counts. This chain joins TRBV7-2 and TRBJ2-5; 7 positions match TRBD2. The CDR3 sequence is 17 residues long. The ends lost 2 bases at V and 5 bases at J; junction bases unmatched: 14. CDR1 SGHTA and CDR2 FQGNSA come from the germline V gene. The chain's CDR3 is CASSLRDVAGERETQYF. CDR3 coding DNA: TGTGCCAGCAGCTTACGTGATGTAGCGGGCGAGAGGGAGACCCAGTACTTC.

The chain is built from TRBV5-1 and TRBJ1-2; tentative D call: TRBD1 (5 bases). Germline lookup yields CDR1 SGHRS and CDR2 YFSETQ. This CDR3 has 13 residues. The V end was cut by 0 bases, the J end by 8 bases, with 11 bases between. For the CDR3, the DNA is TGCGCCAGCAGCTTGGAACCGGGGCGAGGCTACACCTTC. It yields the protein CASSLEPGRGYTF.